This T cell receptor (beta chain) was found in a study of cytomegalovirus exposure and HLA in healthy donors. Study results and caveats: Investigators reported 150 to 200 TCR beta chains as tied to cytomegalovirus.

This CDR3 region has 14 residues. The ends were cut back, 2 bases at V and 4 bases at J, with 11 bases in the middle. Germline V CDR1 and CDR2: LNHDA, SQIVND (reference sequence). Points on this clone: What it binds is unknown.

The PCR was carried out with 60 Vbeta primers and 13 Jbeta primers. The assay was immunoSEQ multiplex PCR, and TCRdb's table has in-frame clones only and misses some. The data show 200,000 to 250,000 clones, over 75% seen once. Sequenced material: PBMCs. This sequence joins TRBV19 and TRBJ1-2, with D uncertain. The origin of this receptor is a human donor in good health. For the CDR3, the DNA is TGTGCCAGTAGTATAATTGGAGTCAGCTATGGCTACACCTTC. It is translated as CASSIIGVSYGYTF.